This TCR beta chain is from a study of response to subunit inactivated influenza vaccine. The trim removed 0 bases at V and 5 bases at J, leaving 4 bases unmatched. The CDR3 loop spans 15 amino acids. CDR1 MNHEY and CDR2 SMNVEV come from the germline V gene (reference sequence). This clonotype was detected a few times. TCRdb recomputed calls from the RT-PCR reads with MiXCR, one row per CDR3 protein. The data show about 150,000 distinct CDR3 sequences, about 11% seen once. This sample comprised CD8+ T cells sorted from PBMCs, obtained around 2 years after vaccination. The chain links TRBV27 to TRBJ1-1; the match to TRBD1 covers 9 bases. The TCR comes from a man aged 50-75 years who received an inactivated influenza vaccine. The CDR3 spells CASSLSQGARTEAFF. Here the CDR3 DNA reads TGTGCCAGCAGTTTATCACAGGGGGCGCGAACTGAAGCTTTCTTT.